A single sample gave rise to the 24 T cell receptor beta chains below, sequenced in a study of neoadjuvant nivolumab and ipilimumab in lung cancer. Only in-frame clones appear in the TCRdb table, and some are missing; sequencing was by immunoSEQ multiplex PCR. The sample carries 30,000 to 35,000 clones, just over 90% recorded once. This specimen was peripheral blood, taken after neoadjuvant nivolumab, alone or with ipilimumab, at or shortly before surgery. The origin of the receptors is an adult with non-small cell lung cancer.

The chain has TRBV12-5 and TRBJ1-2; D possibly corresponds to TRBD1 (5 bases). The CDR3 sequence is 18 residues long. Trimming stripped 5 bases from V and 4 bases from J, with 26 bases between. Per the germline V gene, CDR1 is LGHNT and CDR2 is FRNRAP. DNA of the CDR3: TGTGCTAGTGGTGCAATAGCTTTGCTGCAGGGAAAGACCTATGGCTACACCTTC. Protein sequence: CASGAIALLQGKTYGYTF.

This chain joins TRBV18 and TRBJ2-3; the D is unclear. The CDR3 is 15 residues long. Germline values: CDR1 KGHSH, CDR2 LQKENI. Trimming stripped 0 bases from V and 0 bases from J, with 7 bases between. In DNA form, the CDR3 reads TGTGCCAGCTCACCACCGCCTAGAAGCACAGATACGCAGTATTTT. It encodes CASSPPPRSTDTQYF.

The chain uses TRBV4-2 and TRBJ2-2; D remains ambiguous. The CDR3 spans 15 residues. Germline V gene data show CDR1 as LGHNA and CDR2 as YNFKEQ. V was shortened by 6 bases and J by 6 bases, with 17 bases between the two germline ends. Here the CDR3 reads CASRKSGRRPGELFF. DNA for the CDR3: TGTGCCAGCAGAAAATCGGGCCGCCGTCCCGGGGAGCTGTTTTTT.

The gene calls are TRBV5-1 and TRBJ2-5; D is unresolved. This CDR3 is 15 amino acids long. Trimming pared 0 bases from V and 1 base from J, leaving 10 bases between. The germline V gene encodes CDR1 SGHRS and CDR2 YFSETQ. The CDR3 nucleotides are TGCGCCAGCAGCTTGGATGGCAGGAGCCAAGAGACCCAGTACTTC. Amino acid sequence: CASSLDGRSQETQYF.

The chain employs TRBV7-3 and TRBJ1-6; 9 bases line up with TRBD1. This CDR3 spans 14 amino acids. The ends lost 8 bases at V and 5 bases at J; junction bases unmatched: 4. In germline, CDR1 is SGHTA, CDR2 FQGTGA. CDR3 sequence reads: CASGTGPNNSPLHF. CDR3 nucleotide sequence: TGTGCCAGCGGGACAGGGCCAAATAATTCACCCCTCCACTTT.

This clone showed up just once. The CDR3 sequence: CASSQGAETQYF. The CDR3 DNA reads TGCGCCAGCAGCCAAGGGGCGGAGACCCAGTACTTC. This chain uses TRBV4-1 with TRBJ2-5; no clear D. Germline CDR1 reads MGHRA; CDR2 reads YSYEKL. The CDR3 runs 12 residues. V gave up 1 base and J gave up 5 bases, with 5 bases separating them.

The rearrangement uses TRBV7-8 and TRBJ1-2; perhaps TRBD1 as D (5 bases). From germline, CDR1 is SGHVS and CDR2 FQNEAQ. V was trimmed by 3 bases and J by 4 bases, leaving 15 bases between them. CDR3 length equals 15 residues. The CDR3 DNA is TGTGCCAGCAGCTTGGGCCTATCCAGGGCCTATGGCTACACCTTC. It yields the protein CASSLGLSRAYGYTF. Together with reference TRBV7-8 and TRBJ1-2, the CDR3 gives the full variable domain: GAGVSQSPRYKVAKRGQDVALRCDPISGHVSLFWYQQALGQGPEFLTYFQNEAQLDKSGLPSDRFFAERPEGSVSTLKIQRTQQEDSAVYLCASSLGLSRAYGYTFGSGTRLTVV.

The gene calls are TRBV7-4 and TRBJ1-2; 8 nucleotides match TRBD1. The germline gives CDR1 SGHVT, CDR2 SQSDAQ. Trimming at V came to 5 bases and at J to 1 base, leaving 3 bases not matched to a gene. The CDR3 spans 14 residues. The CDR3 DNA reads as TGTGCCAGCAGCCTCGACAGGGGTAACTATGGCTACACCTTC. This translates into CASSLDRGNYGYTF.

This clone has only one observation. V usage is TRBV5-5 and J usage is TRBJ2-7; 11 bases fit TRBD2. The CDR3 is made up of 17 amino acids. The germline gives CDR1 SGHKS, CDR2 YYEKEE (reference sequence). Germline trimming cut 0 bases from V and 0 bases from J; bases unmatched to any gene: 5. The CDR3 loop reads CASSLEILAGVSYEQYF. In DNA, the CDR3 is TGTGCCAGCAGCTTGGAAATACTAGCGGGGGTCTCCTACGAGCAGTACTTC.

This clone occurred once. The V gene is TRBV2, the J gene TRBJ1-4; TRBD1 is a possible D gene (6 bases). This CDR3 contains 15 residues. V was clipped by 4 bases and J by 8 bases, with 17 bases between them. In germline, CDR1 is SNHLY, CDR2 FYNNEI. CDR3 sequence: CASSGQGRALEKLFF. For the CDR3, the DNA is TGTGCCAGCAGTGGTCAGGGGAGGGCTCTCGAAAAACTGTTTTTT. Looking up the rest from reference TRBV2 and TRBJ1-4 gives the full variable domain: EPEVTQTPSHQVTQMGQEVILRCVPISNHLYFYWYRQILGQKVEFLVSFYNNEISEKSEIFDDQFSVERPDGSNFTLKIRSTKLEDSAMYFCASSGQGRALEKLFFGSGTQLSVL.

V is TRBV6-1 and J is TRBJ1-6, with D possibly TRBD1 on 6 matching bases. The CDR3 loop spans 11 amino acids. Germline V gene data show CDR1 as MNHNS and CDR2 as SASEGT. V was shortened by 4 bases and J by 18 bases, with 13 bases between the two germline ends. The DNA of the CDR3 is TGTGCCAGCAGTGGACCTGACAGGTCCCACTTT. Protein sequence: CASSGPDRSHF.

V is TRBV5-1 and J is TRBJ2-7; 9 nucleotides match TRBD1. This CDR3 is built from 13 residues. J gave up 7 bases and V 0 bases, and 2 bases lay outside the gene matches. The germline gives CDR1 SGHRS, CDR2 YFSETQ. CDR3 loop: CASSLDRGQEQYF. The DNA for the CDR3 is TGCGCCAGCAGCTTGGACAGGGGGCAAGAGCAGTACTTC.

This chain joins TRBV5-4 and TRBJ2-7, with 10 bases matching TRBD2. Per germline, CDR1 SGHNT and CDR2 YYREEE (reference sequence). V lost 2 bases, J lost 4 bases, and 3 bases stayed unmatched. The CDR3 sequence is 14 residues long. The CDR3 region has the DNA TGTGCCAGCAGCTTAAGCGGGGGGGCGTACGAGCAGTACTTC. Encoded protein: CASSLSGGAYEQYF.

The genes are TRBV6-6 and TRBJ2-3; D not resolved. CDR1 and CDR2 from the germline V gene are MNHNY and SVGAGI (reference sequence). The V end lost 2 bases, the J end lost 14 bases, and 14 bases lay between the germline ends. The CDR3 has 12 residues. CDR3 DNA: TGTGCCAGCAGTTACGAGTACTCCGAGCTGTATTTT. This translates into CASSYEYSELYF.

The V gene is TRBV11-2, the J gene TRBJ2-1, with 10 bases aligning to TRBD2. The CDR3 contains 16 residues. CDR1 is SGHAT, CDR2 FQNNGV, per germline. V shed 5 bases and J 5 bases; nucleotides not matched to a gene: 9. The CDR3 reads CASSTSRGLADNEQFF. The DNA for the CDR3 is TGTGCCAGCAGCACAAGCCGCGGACTAGCGGACAATGAGCAGTTCTTC.

Here the CDR3 DNA reads TGCGCCAGCAGCCCCGGGACGCAAGCCTATGACGAGCAGTACTTC. Translating gives CASSPGTQAYDEQYF. This chain uses TRBV5-1 with TRBJ2-7; tentatively, D is TRBD1 or TRBD2 (5 bases each). V lost 4 bases and J 5 bases, leaving 19 bases between the germline ends. This CDR3 region has 15 residues. Germline assignment: CDR1 SGHRS and CDR2 YFSETQ.

The chain employs TRBV7-9 and TRBJ1-1; D possibly corresponds to TRBD1 (6 bases). Trimming removed 5 bases from V and 1 base from J, with 8 bases in between. CDR3 length: 13 residues. Germline assignment: CDR1 SEHNR and CDR2 FQNEAQ (reference sequence). CDR3 DNA: TGTGCCAGCAGCATGACAGGGAACACTGAAGCTTTCTTT. Its translation: CASSMTGNTEAFF. Variable domain in full (rest from reference TRBV7-9 and TRBJ1-1): DTGVSQNPRHKITKRGQNVTFRCDPISEHNRLYWYRQTLGQGPEFLTYFQNEAQLEKSRLLSDRFSAERPKGSFSTLEIQRTEQGDSAMYLCASSMTGNTEAFFGQGTRLTVV.

This chain uses TRBV11-2 with TRBJ1-1; perhaps TRBD1 as D (5 bases). The CDR3 is 15 residues long. V lost 1 base and J lost 0, with 9 bases in between. Germline CDR1 SGHAT, CDR2 FQNNGV. CDR3 DNA: TGTGCCAGCAGCTTAGGCCAGGGAGTGAACACTGAAGCTTTCTTT. This encodes CASSLGQGVNTEAFF. The whole variable domain, remainder taken from reference TRBV11-2 and TRBJ1-1, is EAGVAQSPRYKIIEKRQSVAFWCNPISGHATLYWYQQILGQGPKLLIQFQNNGVVDDSQLPKDRFSAERLKGVDSTLKIQPAKLEDSAVYLCASSLGQGVNTEAFFGQGTRLTVV.

The V and J genes are TRBV5-1 and TRBJ2-5; D is undetermined. This CDR3 comprises 11 residues. Germline V lookup: CDR1 SGHRS, CDR2 YFSETQ. V lost 0 bases and J 3 bases, leaving 0 bases between the germline ends. CDR3 region: CASSLEETQYF. The CDR3 DNA follows: TGCGCCAGCAGCTTGGAAGAGACCCAGTACTTC.

A single count supports this clone. V is TRBV5-4 and J is TRBJ2-7; 7 positions agree with TRBD2. The CDR3 has 15 residues. In germline, CDR1 is SGHNT, CDR2 YYREEE (reference sequence). The J segment lost 0 bases and the V segment lost 0 bases, leaving 3 bases of the junction unmatched. The CDR3 protein is CASSLAGRSSYEQYF. CDR3 in DNA: TGTGCCAGCAGCTTGGCCGGGAGGTCCTCCTACGAGCAGTACTTC.

V usage is TRBV6-1 and J usage is TRBJ2-1, with a weak D call TRBD1 (5 bases). The CDR3 contains 13 residues. Per germline, CDR1 MNHNS and CDR2 SASEGT. Trimming left V 6 bases short and J 0 bases short, with 6 bases between. CDR3 sequence: CASRDISYNEQFF. The CDR3 region has the DNA TGTGCCAGCAGGGACATCTCCTACAATGAGCAGTTCTTC.

CDR3 nucleotide sequence: TGCGCCAGCAGACCCGACAGCCAAGAGACCCAGTACTTC. It yields the protein CASRPDSQETQYF. The chain employs TRBV4-1 and TRBJ2-5, with D possibly being TRBD1 (5 bases). V shed 6 bases and J shed 1 base, with 9 bases lying between them. The CDR3 totals 13 residues. Germline loops: CDR1 MGHRA, CDR2 YSYEKL.

The chain has TRBV7-6 and TRBJ2-5, with 8 bases fitting TRBD1. There are 14 residues in the CDR3. The trim removed 1 base at V and 6 bases at J, leaving 4 bases unmatched. Germline V CDR1 and CDR2: SGHVS, FNYEAQ. The CDR3 reads CASSLVGQVKTQYF. The CDR3, as DNA: TGTGCCAGCAGCTTAGTGGGACAGGTGAAGACCCAGTACTTC. The complete variable domain, with remaining parts taken from reference TRBV7-6 and TRBJ2-5, reads GAGVSQSPRYKVTKRGQDVALRCDPISGHVSLYWYRQALGQGPEFLTYFNYEAQQDKSGLPNDRFSAERPEGSISTLTIQRTEQRDSAMYRCASSLVGQVKTQYFGPGTRLLVL.

This sequence joins TRBV18 and TRBJ1-4; perhaps TRBD1 as D (5 bases). Trimming removed 3 bases from V and 8 bases from J, with 16 bases in between. The CDR3 is 15 amino acids. Germline CDR1 is KGHSH and CDR2 is LQKENI. The CDR3 is CASSPVHNRQEKLFF. In DNA, the CDR3 is TGTGCCAGCTCACCGGTCCACAACAGGCAAGAAAAACTGTTTTTT.